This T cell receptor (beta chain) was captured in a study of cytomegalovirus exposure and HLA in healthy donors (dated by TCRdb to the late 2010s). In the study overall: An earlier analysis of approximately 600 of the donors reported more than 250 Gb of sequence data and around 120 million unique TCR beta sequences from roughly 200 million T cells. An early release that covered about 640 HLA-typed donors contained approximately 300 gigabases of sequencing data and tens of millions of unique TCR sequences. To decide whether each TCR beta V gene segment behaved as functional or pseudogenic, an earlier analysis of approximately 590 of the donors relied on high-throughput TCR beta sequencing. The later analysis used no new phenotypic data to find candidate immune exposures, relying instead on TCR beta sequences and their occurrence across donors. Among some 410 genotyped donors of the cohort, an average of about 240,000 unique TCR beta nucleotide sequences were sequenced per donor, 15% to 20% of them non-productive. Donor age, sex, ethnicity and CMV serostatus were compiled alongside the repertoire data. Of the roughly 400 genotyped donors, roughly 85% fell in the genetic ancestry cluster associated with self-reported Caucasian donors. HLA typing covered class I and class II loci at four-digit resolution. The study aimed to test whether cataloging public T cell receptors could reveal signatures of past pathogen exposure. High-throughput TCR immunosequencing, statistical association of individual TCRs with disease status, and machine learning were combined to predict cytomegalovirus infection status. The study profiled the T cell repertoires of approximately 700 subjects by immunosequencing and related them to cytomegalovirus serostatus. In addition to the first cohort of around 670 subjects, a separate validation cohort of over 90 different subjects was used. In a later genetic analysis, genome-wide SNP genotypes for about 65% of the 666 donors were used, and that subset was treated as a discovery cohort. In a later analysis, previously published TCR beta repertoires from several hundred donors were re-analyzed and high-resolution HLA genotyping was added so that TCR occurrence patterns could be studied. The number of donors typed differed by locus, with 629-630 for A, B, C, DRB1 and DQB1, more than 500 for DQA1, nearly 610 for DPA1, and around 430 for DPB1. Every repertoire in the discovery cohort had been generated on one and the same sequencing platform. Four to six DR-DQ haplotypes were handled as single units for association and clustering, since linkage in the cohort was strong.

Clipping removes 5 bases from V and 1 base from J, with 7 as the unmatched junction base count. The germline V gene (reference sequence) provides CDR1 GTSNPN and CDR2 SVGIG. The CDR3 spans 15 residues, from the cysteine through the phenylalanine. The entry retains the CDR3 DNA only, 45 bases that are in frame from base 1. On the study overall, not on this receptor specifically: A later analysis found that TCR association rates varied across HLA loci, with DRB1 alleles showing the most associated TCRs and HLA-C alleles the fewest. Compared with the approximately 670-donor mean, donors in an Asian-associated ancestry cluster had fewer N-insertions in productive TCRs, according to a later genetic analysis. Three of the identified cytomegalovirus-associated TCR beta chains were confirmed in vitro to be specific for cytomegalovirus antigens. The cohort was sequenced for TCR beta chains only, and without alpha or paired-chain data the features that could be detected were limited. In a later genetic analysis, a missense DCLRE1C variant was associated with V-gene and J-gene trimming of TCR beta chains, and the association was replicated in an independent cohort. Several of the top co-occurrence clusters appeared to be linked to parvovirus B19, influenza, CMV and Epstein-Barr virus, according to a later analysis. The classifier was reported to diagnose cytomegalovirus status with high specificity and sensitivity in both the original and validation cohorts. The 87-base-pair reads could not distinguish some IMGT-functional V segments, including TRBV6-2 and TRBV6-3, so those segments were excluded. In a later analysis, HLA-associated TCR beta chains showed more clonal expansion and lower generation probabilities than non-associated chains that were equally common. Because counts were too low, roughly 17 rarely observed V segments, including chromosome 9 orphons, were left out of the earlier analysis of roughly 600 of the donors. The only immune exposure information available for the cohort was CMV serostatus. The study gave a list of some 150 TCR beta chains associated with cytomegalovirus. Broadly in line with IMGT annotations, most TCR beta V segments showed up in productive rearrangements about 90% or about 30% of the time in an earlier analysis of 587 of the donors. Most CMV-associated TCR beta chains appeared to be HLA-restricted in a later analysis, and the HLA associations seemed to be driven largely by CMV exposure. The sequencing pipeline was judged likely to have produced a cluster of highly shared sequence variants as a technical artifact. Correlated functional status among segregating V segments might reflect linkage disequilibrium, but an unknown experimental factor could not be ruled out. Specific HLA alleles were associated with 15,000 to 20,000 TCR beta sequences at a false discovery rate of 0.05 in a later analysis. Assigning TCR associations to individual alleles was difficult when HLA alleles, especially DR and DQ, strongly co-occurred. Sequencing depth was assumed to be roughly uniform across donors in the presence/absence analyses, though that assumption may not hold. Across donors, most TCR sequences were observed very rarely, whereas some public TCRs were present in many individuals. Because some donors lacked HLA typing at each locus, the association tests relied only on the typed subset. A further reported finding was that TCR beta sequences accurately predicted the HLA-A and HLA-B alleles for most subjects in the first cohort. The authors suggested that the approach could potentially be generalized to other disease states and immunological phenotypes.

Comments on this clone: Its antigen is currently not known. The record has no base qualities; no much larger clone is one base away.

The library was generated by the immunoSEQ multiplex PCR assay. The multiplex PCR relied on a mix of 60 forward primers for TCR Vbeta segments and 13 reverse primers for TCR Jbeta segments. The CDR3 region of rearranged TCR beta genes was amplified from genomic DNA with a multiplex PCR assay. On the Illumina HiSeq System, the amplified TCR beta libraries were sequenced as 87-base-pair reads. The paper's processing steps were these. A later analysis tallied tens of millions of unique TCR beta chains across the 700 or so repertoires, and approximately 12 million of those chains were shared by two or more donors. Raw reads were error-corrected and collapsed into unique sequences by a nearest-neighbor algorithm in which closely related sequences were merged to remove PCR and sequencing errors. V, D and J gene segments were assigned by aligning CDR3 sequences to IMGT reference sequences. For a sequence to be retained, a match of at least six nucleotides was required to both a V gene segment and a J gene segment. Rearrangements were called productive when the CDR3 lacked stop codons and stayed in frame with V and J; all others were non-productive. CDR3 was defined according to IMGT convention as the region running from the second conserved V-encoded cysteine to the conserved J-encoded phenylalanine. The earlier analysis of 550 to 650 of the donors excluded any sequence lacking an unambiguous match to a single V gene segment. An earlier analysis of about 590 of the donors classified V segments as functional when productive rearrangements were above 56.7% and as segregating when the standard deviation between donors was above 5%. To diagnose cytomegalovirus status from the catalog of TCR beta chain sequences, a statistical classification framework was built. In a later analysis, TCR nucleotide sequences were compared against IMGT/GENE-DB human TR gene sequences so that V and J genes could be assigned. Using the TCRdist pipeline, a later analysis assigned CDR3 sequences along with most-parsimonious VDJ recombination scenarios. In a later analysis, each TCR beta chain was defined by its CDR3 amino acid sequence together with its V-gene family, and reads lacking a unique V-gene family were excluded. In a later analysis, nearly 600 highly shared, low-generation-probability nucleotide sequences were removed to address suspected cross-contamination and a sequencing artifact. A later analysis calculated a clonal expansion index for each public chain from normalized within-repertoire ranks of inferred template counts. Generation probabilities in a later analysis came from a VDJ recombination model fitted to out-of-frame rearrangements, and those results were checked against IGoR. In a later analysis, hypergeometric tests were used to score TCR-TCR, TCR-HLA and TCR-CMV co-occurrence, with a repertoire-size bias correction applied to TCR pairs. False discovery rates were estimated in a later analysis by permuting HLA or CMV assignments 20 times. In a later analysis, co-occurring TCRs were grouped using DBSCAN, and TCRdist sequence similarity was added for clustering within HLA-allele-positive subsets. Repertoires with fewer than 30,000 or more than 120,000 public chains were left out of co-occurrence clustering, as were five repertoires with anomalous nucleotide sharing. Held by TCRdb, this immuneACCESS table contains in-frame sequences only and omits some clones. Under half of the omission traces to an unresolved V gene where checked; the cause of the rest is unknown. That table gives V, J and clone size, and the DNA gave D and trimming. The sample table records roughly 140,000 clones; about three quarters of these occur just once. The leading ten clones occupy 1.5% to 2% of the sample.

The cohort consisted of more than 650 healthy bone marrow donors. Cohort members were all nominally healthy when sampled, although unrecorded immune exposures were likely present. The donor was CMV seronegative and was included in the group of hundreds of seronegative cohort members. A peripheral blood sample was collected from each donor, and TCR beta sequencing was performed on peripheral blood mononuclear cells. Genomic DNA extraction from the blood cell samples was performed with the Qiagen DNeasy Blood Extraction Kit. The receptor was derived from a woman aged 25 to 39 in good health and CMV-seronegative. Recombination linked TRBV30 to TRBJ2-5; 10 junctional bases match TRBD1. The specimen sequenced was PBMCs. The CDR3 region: CAWGDDRGLQETQYF. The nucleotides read TGTGCCTGGGGGGACGACAGGGGGCTCCAAGAGACCCAGTACTTC.